This TCR beta chain was sequenced for a study of spatial heterogeneity in lung cancer. Turning to the study itself: Each distinct TCR and UMI combination averaged more than ten appearances in raw reads.

The CDR3 runs to 15 residues. Germline V lookup: CDR1 SGHTA, CDR2 FQGNSA. Trimming took 0 bases from V and 4 from J, leaving 12 bases between them. Documented time point: sample taken at primary tumor resection. Researchers sequenced whole RNA taken from tumor, nontumor lung or frozen PBMC without sorting. There were 70 to 80 donors, all of them untreated patients with early-stage non-small cell lung cancer. One entry per CDR3 protein, called by TCRdb with MiXCR from the 5' RACE reads. This sample has just under 95,000 distinct CDR3 sequences, with 9.5% to 15% found just once. The sample here was PBMCs, taken at surgery. The clonotype originates from a male donor with early-stage non-small cell lung cancer. This chain joins TRBV7-2 and TRBJ1-2; D might be TRBD1 (6 bases). The CDR3 reads CASSLAGGLLYGYTF. The CDR3 region has the DNA TGTGCCAGCAGCTTAGCAGGGGGTCTCCTCTATGGCTACACCTTC.